The present T cell receptor (beta chain) was sequenced within a study of early stage breast cancer tumors. Notes on this clone: The antigen is undetermined.

The table came from immunoSEQ multiplex PCR; TCRdb's copy has only in-frame clones and leaves some out. Seen here are tens of thousands of clones, 84% observed once, and the top ten hold about 9.4%. Broader study findings: Most shared enriched TCRB sequences were commonly generated ones.

Germline V CDR1 and CDR2: MGHRA, YSYEKL. This CDR3 region has 16 residues. V was clipped by 0 bases and J by 3 bases; unmatched bases: 8. The clonotype originates from a person between 50 and 60 years old with breast cancer. The J gene is TRBJ2-7, the V gene TRBV4-1, with 7 bases matching TRBD1. The sequenced sample was blood. CDR3 sequence (DNA): TGCGCCAGCAGCCAAGAAGTTTTTGACAGGGTCTACGAGCAGTACTTC. This gives the protein CASSQEVFDRVYEQYF.